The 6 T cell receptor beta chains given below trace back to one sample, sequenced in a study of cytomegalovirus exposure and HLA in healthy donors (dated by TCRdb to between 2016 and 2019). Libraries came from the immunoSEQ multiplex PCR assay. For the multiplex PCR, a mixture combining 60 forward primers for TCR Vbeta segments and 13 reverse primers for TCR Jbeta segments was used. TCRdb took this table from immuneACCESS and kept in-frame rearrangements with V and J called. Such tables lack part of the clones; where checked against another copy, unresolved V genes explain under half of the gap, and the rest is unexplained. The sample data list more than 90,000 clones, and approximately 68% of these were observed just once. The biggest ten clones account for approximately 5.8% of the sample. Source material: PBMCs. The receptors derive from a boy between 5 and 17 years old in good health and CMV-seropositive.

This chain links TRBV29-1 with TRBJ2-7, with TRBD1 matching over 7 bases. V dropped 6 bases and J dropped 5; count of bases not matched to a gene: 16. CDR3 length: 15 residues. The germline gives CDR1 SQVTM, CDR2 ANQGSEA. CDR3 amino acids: CSVRTGPESANEQYF. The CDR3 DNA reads TGCAGCGTCCGGACAGGCCCCGAATCGGCTAACGAGCAGTACTTC.

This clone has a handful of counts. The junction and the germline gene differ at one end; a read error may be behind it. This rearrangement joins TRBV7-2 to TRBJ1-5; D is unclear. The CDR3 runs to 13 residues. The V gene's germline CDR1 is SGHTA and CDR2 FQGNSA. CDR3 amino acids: CASSSQAGQPQNF. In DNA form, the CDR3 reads TGTGCCAGCAGCTCCCAAGCGGGTCAGCCCCAGAATTTT.

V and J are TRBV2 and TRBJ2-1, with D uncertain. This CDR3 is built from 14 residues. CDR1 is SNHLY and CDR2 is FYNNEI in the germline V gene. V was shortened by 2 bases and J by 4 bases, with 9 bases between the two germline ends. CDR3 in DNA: TGTGCCAGCAGTGAATCCGGTCCGTACAATGAGCAGTTCTTC. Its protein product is CASSESGPYNEQFF.

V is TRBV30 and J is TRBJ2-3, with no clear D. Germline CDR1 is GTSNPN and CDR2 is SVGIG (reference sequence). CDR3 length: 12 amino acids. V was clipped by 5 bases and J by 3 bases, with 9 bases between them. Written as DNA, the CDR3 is TGTGCCTGGGGGTGGGCGACAGATACGCAGTATTTT. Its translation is CAWGWATDTQYF.

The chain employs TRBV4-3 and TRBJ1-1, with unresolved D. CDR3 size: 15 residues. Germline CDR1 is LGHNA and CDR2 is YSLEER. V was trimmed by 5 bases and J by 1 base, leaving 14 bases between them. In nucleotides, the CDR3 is TGCGCCAGCAGCTCCAGGCAGGATTCGAACACTGAAGCTTTCTTT. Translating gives CASSSRQDSNTEAFF.

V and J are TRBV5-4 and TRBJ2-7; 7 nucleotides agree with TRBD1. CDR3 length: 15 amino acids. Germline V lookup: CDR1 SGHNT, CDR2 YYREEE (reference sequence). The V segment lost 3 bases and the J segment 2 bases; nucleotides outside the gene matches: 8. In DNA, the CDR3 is TGTGCCAGCAGCTCCGCTGGACAGGATACCTACGAGCAGTACTTC. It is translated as CASSSAGQDTYEQYF.